At least ten counts were recorded for the clone carrying this T cell receptor beta chain. Its matching antigen is unknown. Germline CDR1 is LGHDT and CDR2 is YNNKEL (reference sequence). The CDR3 contains 17 residues. The V segment lost 3 bases and the J segment 8 bases; nucleotides outside the gene matches: 18. Each CDR3 protein is one row after TCRdb ran MiXCR on the RT-PCR reads. The sample includes about 310,000 distinct CDR3 sequences, about 20% of them seen just once. The data were obtained in a study of response to subunit inactivated influenza vaccine. Whole-study results and caveats: Researchers suggested that each seasonal influenza vaccination recruits few new T cells.

The origin of this receptor is a man aged 45 to 70 who received an inactivated influenza vaccine. The chain uses TRBV3-1 and TRBJ1-2; 7 bases fit TRBD1. The sample consisted of PBMCs from blood, taken approximately 20 months after vaccination. CDR3 sequence: CASSHRGGTARLRGYTF. CDR3 in DNA: TGTGCCAGCAGCCACCGGGGGGGGACAGCCCGACTGAGGGGCTACACCTTC.